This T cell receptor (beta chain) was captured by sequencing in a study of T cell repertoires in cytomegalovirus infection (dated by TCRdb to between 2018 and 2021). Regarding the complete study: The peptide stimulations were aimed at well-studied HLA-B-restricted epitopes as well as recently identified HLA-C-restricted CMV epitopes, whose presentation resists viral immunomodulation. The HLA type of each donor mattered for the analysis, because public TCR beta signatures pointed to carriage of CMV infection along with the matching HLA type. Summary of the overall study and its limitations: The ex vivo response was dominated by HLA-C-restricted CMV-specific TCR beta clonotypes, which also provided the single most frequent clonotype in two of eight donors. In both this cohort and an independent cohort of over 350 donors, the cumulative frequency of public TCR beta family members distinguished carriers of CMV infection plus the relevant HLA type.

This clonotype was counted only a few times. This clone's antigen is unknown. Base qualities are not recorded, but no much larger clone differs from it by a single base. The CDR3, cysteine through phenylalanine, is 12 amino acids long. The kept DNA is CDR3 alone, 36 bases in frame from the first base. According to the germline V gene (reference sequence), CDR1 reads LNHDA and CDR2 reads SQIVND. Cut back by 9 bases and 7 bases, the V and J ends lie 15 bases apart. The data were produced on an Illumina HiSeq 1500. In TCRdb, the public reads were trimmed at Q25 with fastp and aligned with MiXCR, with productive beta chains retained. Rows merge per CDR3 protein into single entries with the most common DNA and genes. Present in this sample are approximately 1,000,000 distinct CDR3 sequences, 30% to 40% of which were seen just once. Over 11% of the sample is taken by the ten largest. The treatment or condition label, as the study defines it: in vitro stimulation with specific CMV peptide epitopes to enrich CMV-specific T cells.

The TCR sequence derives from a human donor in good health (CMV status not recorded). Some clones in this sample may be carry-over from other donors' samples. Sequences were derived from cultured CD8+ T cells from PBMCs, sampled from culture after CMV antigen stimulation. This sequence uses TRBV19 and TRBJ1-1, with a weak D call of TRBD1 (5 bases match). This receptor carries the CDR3 CASRRGENEAFF. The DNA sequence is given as TGTGCCAGCCGACGAGGGGAAAATGAAGCTTTCTTT.